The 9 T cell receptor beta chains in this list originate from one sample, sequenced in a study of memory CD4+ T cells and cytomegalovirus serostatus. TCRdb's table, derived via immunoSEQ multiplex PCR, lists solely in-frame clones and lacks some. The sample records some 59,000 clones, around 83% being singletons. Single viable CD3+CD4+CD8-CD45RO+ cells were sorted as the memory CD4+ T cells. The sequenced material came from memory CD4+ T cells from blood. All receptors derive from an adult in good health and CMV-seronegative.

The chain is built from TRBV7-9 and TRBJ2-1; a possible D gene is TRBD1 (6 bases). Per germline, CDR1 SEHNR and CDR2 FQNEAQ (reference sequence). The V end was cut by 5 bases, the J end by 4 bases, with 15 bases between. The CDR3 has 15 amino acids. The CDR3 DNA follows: TGTGCCAGCAGCCGCTCCTTTCAGGGGTACAATGAGCAGTTCTTC. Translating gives CASSRSFQGYNEQFF.

CDR3 in DNA: TGTGCCAGCTCACCACGAGCACAGGGGGCATATAGCAATCAGCCCCAGCATTTT. The encoded protein is CASSPRAQGAYSNQPQHF. The genes are TRBV18 and TRBJ1-5; 9 bases match TRBD1. Germline trimming cut 1 base from V and 0 bases from J; bases unmatched to any gene: 7. Germline loops: CDR1 KGHSH, CDR2 LQKENI. CDR3 length: 18 amino acids.

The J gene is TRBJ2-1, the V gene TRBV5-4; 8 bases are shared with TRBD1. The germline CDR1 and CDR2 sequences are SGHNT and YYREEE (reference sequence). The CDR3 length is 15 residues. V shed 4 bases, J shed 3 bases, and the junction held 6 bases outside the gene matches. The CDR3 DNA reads TGTGCCAGCAGCCACGGACAGGGCCGCTACAATGAGCAGTTCTTC. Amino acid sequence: CASSHGQGRYNEQFF. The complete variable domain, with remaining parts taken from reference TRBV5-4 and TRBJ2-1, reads ETGVTQSPTHLIKTRGQQVTLRCSSQSGHNTVSWYQQALGQGPQFIFQYYREEENGRGNFPPRFSGLQFPNYSSELNVNALELDDSALYLCASSHGQGRYNEQFFGPGTRLTVL.

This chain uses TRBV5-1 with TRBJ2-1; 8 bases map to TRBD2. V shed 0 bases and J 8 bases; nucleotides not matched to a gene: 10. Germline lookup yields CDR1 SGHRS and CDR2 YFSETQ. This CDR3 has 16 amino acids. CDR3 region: CASSLDGGGGSHEQFF. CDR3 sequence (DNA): TGCGCCAGCAGCTTGGACGGTGGCGGGGGGAGCCATGAGCAGTTCTTC.

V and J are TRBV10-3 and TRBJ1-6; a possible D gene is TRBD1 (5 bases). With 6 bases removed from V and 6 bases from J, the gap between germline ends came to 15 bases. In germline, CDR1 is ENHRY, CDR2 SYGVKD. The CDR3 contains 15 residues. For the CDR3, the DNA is TGTGCCATCAGGGGGGATTTAATGGGTAATTCACCCCTCCACTTT. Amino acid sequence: CAIRGDLMGNSPLHF.

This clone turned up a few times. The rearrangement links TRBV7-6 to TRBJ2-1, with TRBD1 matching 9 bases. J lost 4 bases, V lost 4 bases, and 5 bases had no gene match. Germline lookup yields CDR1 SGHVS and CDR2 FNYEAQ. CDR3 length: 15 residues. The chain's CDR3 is CASSSGQGYYNEQFF. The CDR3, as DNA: TGTGCCAGCAGCTCCGGACAGGGGTATTACAATGAGCAGTTCTTC. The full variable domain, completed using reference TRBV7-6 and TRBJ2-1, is GAGVSQSPRYKVTKRGQDVALRCDPISGHVSLYWYRQALGQGPEFLTYFNYEAQQDKSGLPNDRFSAERPEGSISTLTIQRTEQRDSAMYRCASSSGQGYYNEQFFGPGTRLTVL.

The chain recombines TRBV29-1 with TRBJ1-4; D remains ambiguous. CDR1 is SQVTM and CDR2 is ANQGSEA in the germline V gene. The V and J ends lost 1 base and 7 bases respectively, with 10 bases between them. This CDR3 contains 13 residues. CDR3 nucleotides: TGCAGCGTTGAAGGGGCTTGGGGTGAAAAACTGTTTTTT. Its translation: CSVEGAWGEKLFF.

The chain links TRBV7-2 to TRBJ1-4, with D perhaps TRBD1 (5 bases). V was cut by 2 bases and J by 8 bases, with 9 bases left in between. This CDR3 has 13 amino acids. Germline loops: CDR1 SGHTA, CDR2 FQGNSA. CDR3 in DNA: TGTGCCAGCAGCTTAACGAGGGACGAAAAACTGTTTTTT. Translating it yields CASSLTRDEKLFF. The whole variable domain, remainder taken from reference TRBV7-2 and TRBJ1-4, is GAGVSQSPSNKVTEKGKDVELRCDPISGHTALYWYRQSLGQGLEFLIYFQGNSAPDKSGLPSDRFSAERTGGSVSTLTIQRTQQEDSAVYLCASSLTRDEKLFFGSGTQLSVL.

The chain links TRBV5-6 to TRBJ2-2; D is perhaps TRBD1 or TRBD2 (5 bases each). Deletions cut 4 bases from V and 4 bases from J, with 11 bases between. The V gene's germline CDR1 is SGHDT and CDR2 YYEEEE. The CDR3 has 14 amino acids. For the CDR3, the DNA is TGTGCCAGCAGCACGGGACGGTCCACCGGGGAGCTGTTTTTT. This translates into CASSTGRSTGELFF.